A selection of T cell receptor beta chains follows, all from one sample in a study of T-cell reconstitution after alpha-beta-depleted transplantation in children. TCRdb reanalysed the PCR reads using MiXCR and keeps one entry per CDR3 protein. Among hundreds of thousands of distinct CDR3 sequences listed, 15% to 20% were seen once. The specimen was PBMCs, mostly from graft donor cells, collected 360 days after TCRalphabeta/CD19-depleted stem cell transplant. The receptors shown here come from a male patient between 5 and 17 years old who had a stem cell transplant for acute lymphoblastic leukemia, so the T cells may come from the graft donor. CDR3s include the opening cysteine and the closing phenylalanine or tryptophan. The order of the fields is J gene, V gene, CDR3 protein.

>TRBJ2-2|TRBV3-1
CASSPGTPPVGELFF
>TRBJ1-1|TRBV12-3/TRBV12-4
CASSDPLGLNTEAFF
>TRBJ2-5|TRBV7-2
CASSSRTSGRLKTQYF
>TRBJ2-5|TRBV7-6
CASSSSDVTQYF
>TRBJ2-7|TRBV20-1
CSAFWTHAYEQYF
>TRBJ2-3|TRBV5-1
CASSFPGLAGATDTQYF
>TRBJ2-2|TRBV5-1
CASSFKTGANTGELFF
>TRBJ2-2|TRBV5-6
CASSQYLSLSLGGELFF
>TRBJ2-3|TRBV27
CASSLQRSSDTQYF
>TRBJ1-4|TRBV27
CASHSGATNEKLFF
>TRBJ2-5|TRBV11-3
CASSLGRLPQYF
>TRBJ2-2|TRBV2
CASRPGGASTTGELFF
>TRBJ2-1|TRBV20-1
CSAPPSGRDYEQFF
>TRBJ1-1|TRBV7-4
CASSSLLLNTEAFF
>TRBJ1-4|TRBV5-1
CASSSRTTVATNEKLFF
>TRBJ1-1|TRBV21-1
CASSKGIEKAFF
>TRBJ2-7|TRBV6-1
CASGGAGSLYEQYF
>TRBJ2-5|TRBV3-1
CASSLPAGVRRETQYF
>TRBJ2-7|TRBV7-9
CASSSQGALTNEQYF
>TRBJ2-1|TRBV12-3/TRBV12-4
CASSLRRLAGFNEQFF
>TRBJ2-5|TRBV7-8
CASSPATWGSETQYF
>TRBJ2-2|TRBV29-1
CSVYPDTGDTGELFF
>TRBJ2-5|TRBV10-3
CAISQGRPQETQYF
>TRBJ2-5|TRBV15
CATSRDSGTPQETQYF
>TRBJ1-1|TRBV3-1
CASSPLTGTTEAFF
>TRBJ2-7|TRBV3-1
CASSHGAYEQYF
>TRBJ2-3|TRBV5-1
CASSLVAAHPTDTQYF
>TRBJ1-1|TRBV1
CTSWQADTEAFF
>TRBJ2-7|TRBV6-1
CASKRTSGRWVSSYEQYF
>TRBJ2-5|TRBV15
CATSRLLAEETQYF
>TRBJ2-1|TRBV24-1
CATSDIGLPLGNEQFF
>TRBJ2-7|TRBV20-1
CSPVPYYEQYF
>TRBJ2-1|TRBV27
CASSTTSGRLLYYNEQFF
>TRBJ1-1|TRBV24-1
CATQGWGNTEAFF
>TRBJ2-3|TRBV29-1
CSVRAVRSDDTQYF
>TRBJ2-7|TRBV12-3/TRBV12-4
CASSLKLWEQYF